This T cell receptor beta chain came from a study of cytomegalovirus exposure and HLA in healthy donors. Study-level findings and limits: In vitro confirmation showed a few CMV-associated chains to be CMV antigen specific.

PCR employed 60 Vbeta and 13 Jbeta primers. Profiling relied on immunoSEQ multiplex PCR, and the TCRdb table lists in-frame clones only, not all of them. The sample table includes roughly 40,000 clones. In germline, CDR1 is SGHAT, CDR2 FQNNGV. Trimming removed 5 bases at V and 12 bases at J, with 23 bases between. The CDR3 is made up of 14 amino acids. Worth noting for this clone: The antigen is not known.

The chain carries TRBV11-2 and TRBJ2-7, with D possibly TRBD1 on 6 matching bases. The source of this sequence is a man aged 25 to 40 in good health and CMV-seronegative. What was sequenced was PBMCs. The CDR3: CASSNPGASFSLYF. CDR3 nucleotide sequence: TGTGCCAGCAGCAATCCAGGGGCCTCCTTCTCCTTGTACTTC.